Sequencing of this T cell receptor (beta chain) was carried out in a study of cytomegalovirus exposure and HLA in healthy donors. Overall study findings and caveats: Researchers reported in a later analysis that a missense DCLRE1C variant was tied to TCR beta V- and J-gene trimming.

The length of the CDR3 is 15 residues. V was clipped by 4 bases and J by 5 bases; unmatched bases: 11. Germline V gene data show CDR1 as SGHDT and CDR2 as YYEEEE. Details on this clone: The antigen remains undetermined.

The study ran its PCR with 60 Vbeta and 13 Jbeta primers. Assay used: immunoSEQ multiplex PCR; TCRdb lists only in-frame clones, some missing. Of some 180,000 clones listed, 8.5% to 10% are singletons. V and J are TRBV5-6 and TRBJ1-2; the match to TRBD1 covers 7 bases. Sequences were obtained from PBMCs. The sequence was collected from a woman aged 25 to 39 in good health and CMV-seropositive. Here the CDR3 reads CASSRIVSGGYGYTF. The CDR3 DNA is TGTGCCAGCAGCCGAATCGTCTCAGGGGGGTATGGCTACACCTTC.